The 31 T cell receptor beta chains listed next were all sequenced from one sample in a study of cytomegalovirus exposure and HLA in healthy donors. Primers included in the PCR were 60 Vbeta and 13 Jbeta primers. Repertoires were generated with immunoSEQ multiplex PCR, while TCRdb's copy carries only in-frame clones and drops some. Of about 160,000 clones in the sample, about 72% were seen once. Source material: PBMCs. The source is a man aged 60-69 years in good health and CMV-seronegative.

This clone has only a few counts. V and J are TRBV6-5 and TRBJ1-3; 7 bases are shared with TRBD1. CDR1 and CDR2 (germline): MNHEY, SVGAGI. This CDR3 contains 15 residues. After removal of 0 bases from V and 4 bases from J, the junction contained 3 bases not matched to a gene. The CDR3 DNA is TGTGCCAGCAGTTACTCCGGGACAGCCGGAAACACCATATATTTT. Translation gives CASSYSGTAGNTIYF.

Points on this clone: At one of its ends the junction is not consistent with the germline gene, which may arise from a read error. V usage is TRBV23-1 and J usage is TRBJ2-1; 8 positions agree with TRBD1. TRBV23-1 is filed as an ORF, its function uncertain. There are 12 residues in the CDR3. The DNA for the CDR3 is TGCGCCAGCAGTCTGGGACAGGAGACCCGCATCTTC. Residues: CASSLGQETRIF.

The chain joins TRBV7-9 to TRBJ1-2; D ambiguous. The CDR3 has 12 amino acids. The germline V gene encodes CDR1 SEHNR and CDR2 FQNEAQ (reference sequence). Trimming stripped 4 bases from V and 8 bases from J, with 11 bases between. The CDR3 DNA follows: TGTGCCAGCAGCTCGAAGCCGGGGGGCTACACCTTC. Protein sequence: CASSSKPGGYTF.

This chain's CDR3 is CASSSGSYEQYF. The DNA of the CDR3 is TGTGCCAGCAGTTCGGGGTCCTACGAGCAGTACTTC. V and J are TRBV11-2 and TRBJ2-7, with D perhaps matching TRBD2 (5 bases). CDR3 length equals 12 residues. With 6 bases removed from V and 1 base from J, the gap between germline ends came to 7 bases. Germline CDR1 is SGHAT and CDR2 is FQNNGV.

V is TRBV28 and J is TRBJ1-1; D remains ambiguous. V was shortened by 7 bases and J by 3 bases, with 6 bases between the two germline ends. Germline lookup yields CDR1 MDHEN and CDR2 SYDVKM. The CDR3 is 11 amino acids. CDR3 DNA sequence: TGTGCCAGCATTCGGGACACTGAAGCTTTCTTT. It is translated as CASIRDTEAFF.

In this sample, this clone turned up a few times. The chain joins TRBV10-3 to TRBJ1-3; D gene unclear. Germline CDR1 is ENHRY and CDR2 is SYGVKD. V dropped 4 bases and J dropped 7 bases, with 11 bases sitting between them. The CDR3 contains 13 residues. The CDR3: CAISVLASNTIYF. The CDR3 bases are TGTGCCATCAGTGTTTTAGCGAGCAACACCATATATTTT.

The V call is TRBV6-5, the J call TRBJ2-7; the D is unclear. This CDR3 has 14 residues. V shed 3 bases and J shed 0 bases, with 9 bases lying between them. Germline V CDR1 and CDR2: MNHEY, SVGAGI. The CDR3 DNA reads TGTGCCAGCAGTTATTTGGCCCACTCCTACGAGCAGTACTTC. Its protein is CASSYLAHSYEQYF.

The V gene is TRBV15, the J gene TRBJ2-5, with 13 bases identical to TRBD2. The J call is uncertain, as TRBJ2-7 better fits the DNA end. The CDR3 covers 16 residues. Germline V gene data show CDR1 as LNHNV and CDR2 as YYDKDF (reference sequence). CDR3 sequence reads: CATSRGTSGEGYEQYF. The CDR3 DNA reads TGTGCCACCAGCAGGGGGACTAGCGGGGAGGGGTACGAGCAGTACTTC.

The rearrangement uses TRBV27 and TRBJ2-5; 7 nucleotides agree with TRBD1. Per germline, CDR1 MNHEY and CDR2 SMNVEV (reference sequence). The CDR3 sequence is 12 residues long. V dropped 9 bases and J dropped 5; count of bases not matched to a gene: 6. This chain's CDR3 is CASQTGAETQYF. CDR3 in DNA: TGTGCCAGTCAAACAGGGGCGGAGACCCAGTACTTC.

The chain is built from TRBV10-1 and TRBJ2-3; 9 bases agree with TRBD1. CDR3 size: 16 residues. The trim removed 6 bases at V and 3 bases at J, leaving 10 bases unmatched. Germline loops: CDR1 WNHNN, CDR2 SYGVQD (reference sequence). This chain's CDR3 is CASRAQGAKSTDTQYF. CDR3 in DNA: TGCGCCAGCAGAGCACAGGGGGCGAAGAGTACAGATACGCAGTATTTT.

Written as DNA, the CDR3 is TGTGCCAGCATCAGAGGCCTCGGAGCAGATACGCAGTATTTT. Amino acid sequence: CASIRGLGADTQYF. The rearrangement links TRBV2 to TRBJ2-3, with D uncertain. The CDR3 is 14 residues long. The germline V gene encodes CDR1 SNHLY and CDR2 FYNNEI. V was clipped by 7 bases and J by 4 bases, with 15 bases between them.

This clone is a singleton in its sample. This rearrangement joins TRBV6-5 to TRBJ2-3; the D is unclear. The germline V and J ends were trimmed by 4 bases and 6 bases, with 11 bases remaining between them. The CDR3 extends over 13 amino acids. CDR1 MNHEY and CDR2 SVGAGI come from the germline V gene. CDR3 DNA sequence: TGTGCCAGCAGTTTCGCGGTCGGGGATACGCAGTATTTT. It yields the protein CASSFAVGDTQYF.

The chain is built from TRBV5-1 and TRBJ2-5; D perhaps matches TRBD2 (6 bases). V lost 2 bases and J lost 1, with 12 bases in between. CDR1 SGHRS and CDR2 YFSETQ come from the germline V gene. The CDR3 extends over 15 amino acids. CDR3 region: CASSLDGTPQETQYF. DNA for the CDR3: TGCGCCAGCAGCTTAGACGGGACTCCCCAAGAGACCCAGTACTTC.

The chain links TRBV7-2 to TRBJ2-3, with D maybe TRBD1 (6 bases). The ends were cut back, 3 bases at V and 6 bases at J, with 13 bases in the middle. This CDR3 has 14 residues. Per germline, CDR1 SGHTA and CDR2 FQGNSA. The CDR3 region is CASSFSRGHDTQYF. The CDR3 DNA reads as TGTGCCAGCAGCTTTAGCCGGGGACACGATACGCAGTATTTT.

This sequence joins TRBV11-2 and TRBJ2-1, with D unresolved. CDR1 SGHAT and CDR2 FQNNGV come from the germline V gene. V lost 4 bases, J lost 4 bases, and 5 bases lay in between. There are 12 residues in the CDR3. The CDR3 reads CASSSKYNEQFF. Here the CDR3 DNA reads TGTGCCAGCAGCTCCAAATACAATGAGCAGTTCTTC. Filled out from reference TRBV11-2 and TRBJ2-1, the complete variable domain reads EAGVAQSPRYKIIEKRQSVAFWCNPISGHATLYWYQQILGQGPKLLIQFQNNGVVDDSQLPKDRFSAERLKGVDSTLKIQPAKLEDSAVYLCASSSKYNEQFFGPGTRLTVL.

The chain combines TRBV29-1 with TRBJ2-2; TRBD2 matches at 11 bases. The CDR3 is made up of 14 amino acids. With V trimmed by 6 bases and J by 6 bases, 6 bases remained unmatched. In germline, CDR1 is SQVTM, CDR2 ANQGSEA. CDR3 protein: CSVNSGRAAGELFF. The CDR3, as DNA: TGCAGCGTAAATAGCGGGAGGGCGGCCGGGGAGCTGTTTTTT.

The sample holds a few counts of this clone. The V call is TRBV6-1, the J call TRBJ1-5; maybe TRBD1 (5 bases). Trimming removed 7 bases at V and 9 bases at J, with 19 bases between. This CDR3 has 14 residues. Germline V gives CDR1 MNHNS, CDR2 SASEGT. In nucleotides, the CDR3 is TGTGCCAGCAATGACCCCAGGGCTGGCGGGCCCCAGCATTTT. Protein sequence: CASNDPRAGGPQHF.

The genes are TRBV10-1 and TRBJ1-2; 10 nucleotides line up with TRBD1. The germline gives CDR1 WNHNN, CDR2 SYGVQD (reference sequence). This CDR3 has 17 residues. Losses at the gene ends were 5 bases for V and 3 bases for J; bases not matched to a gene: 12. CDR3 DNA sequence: TGCGCCAGCAGTCCCCGACAGGGGGCATGTGAGGACTATGGCTACACCTTC. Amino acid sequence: CASSPRQGACEDYGYTF.

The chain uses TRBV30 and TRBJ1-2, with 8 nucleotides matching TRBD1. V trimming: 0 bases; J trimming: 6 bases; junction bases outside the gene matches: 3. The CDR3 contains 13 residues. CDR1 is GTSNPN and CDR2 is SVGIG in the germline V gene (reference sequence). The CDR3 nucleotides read TGTGCCTGGAGTGTGACAGGGGTGGATGGCTACACCTTC. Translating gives CAWSVTGVDGYTF.

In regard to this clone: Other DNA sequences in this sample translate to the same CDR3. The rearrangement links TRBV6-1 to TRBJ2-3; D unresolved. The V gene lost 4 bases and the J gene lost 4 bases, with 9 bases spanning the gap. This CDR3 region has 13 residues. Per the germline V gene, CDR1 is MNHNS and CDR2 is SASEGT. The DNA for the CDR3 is TGTGCCAGCAGTGTCTTTCGCGCAGATACGCAGTATTTT. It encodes CASSVFRADTQYF.

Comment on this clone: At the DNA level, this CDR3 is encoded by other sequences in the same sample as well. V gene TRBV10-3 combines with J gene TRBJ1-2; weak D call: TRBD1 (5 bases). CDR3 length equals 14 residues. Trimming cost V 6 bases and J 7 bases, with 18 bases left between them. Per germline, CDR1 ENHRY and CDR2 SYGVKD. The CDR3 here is CAIRQLVQGSGYTF. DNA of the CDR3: TGTGCCATCAGGCAACTGGTGCAGGGAAGTGGCTACACCTTC.

CDR3 region: CSVLGGTEQYF. The CDR3 DNA is TGCAGCGTTCTCGGCGGGACCGAGCAGTACTTC. The gene calls are TRBV29-1 and TRBJ2-7, with a weak D call TRBD2 (6 bases). The germline V gene encodes CDR1 SQVTM and CDR2 ANQGSEA. The CDR3 has 11 amino acids. The ends were cut back, 5 bases at V and 6 bases at J, with 11 bases in the middle.

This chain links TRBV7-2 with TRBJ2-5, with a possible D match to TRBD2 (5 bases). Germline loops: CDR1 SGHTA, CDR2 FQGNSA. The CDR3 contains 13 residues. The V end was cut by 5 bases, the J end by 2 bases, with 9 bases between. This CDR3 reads CASSPTRQETQYF. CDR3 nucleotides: TGTGCCAGCAGCCCCACTAGACAAGAGACCCAGTACTTC.

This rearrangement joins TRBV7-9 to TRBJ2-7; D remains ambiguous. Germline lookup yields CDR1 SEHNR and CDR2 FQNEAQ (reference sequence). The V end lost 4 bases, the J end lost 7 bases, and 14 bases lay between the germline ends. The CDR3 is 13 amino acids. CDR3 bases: TGTGCCAGCAGCTCCCTCGGCGGCGGAGAGCAGTACTTC. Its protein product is CASSSLGGGEQYF.

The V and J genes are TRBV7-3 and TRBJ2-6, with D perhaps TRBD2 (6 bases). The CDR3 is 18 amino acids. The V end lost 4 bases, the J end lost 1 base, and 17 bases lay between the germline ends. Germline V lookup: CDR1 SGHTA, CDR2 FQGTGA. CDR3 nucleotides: TGTGCCAGCAGCTCAGGCTGGGGAGGTGGGTCTGGGGCCAACGTCCTGACTTTC. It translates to CASSSGWGGGSGANVLTF.

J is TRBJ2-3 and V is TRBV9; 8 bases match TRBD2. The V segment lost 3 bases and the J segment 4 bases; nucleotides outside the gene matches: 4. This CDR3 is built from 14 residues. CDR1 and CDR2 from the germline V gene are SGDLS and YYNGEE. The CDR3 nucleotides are TGTGCCAGCAGCGCGGGGGGGGGCTCAGATACGCAGTATTTT. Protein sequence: CASSAGGGSDTQYF. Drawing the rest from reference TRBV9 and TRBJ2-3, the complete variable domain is DSGVTQTPKHLITATGQRVTLRCSPRSGDLSVYWYQQSLDQGLQFLIQYYNGEERAKGNILERFSAQQFPDLHSELNLSSLELGDSALYFCASSAGGGSDTQYFGPGTRLTVL.

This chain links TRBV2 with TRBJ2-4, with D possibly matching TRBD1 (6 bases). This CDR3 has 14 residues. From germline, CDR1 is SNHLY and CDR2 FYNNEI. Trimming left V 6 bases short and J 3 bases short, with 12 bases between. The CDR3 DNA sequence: TGTGCCAGCAGGGACAGTTCATACAAAAACATTCAGTACTTC. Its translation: CASRDSSYKNIQYF.

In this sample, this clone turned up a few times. The CDR3 coding sequence is TGCGCCAGCAGCCAAGTATCAGGAACTCTTGGAAACACCATATATTTT. This codes for CASSQVSGTLGNTIYF. V is TRBV4-3 and J is TRBJ1-3, with D hard to call. Germline values: CDR1 LGHNA, CDR2 YSLEER. This CDR3 is built from 16 residues. The V end lost 1 base, the J end lost 3 bases, and 13 bases lay between the germline ends.

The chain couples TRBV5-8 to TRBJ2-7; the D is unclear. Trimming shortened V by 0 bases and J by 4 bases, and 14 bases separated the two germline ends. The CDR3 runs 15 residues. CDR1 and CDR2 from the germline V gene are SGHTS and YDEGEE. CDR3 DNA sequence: TGTGCCAGCAGCTTGGGGCCCGGGTCGCCTTACGAGCAGTACTTC. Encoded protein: CASSLGPGSPYEQYF.

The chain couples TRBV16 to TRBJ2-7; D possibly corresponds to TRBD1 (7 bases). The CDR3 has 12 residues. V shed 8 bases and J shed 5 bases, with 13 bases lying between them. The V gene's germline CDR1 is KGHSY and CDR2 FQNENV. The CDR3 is CASGGTADEQYF. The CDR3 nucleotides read TGTGCCAGCGGCGGGACAGCCGACGAGCAGTACTTC.

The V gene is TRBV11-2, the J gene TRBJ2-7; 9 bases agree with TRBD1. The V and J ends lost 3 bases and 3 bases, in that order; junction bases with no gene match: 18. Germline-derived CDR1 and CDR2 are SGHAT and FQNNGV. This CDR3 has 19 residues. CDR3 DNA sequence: TGTGCCAGCAGCTTTTCCTCCGGGGGTTGGGACAGGGCCAACTACGAGCAGTACTTC. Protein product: CASSFSSGGWDRANYEQYF.